A selection of T cell receptor beta chains follows, all from one sample in a study of cytomegalovirus exposure and HLA in healthy donors. The method was immunoSEQ multiplex PCR; TCRdb's version includes in-frame clones alone and lacks a portion of them. In the table there are 140,000 or so clones, about 80% of which are singletons. Sequenced sample: PBMCs. These receptors all stem from a woman under 40 in good health and CMV-seronegative. The CDR3 runs from the conserved cysteine through the conserved F or W. The order of the fields is clone size, V gene, D gene, J gene, CDR3 protein, CDR3 DNA. A D gene is named only where the DNA matches it firmly. Not all rows give a size; the values are once, few, many and, for expanded clones, a class.

>few|TRBV27|.|TRBJ1-2
CASSPLSQTDLYGYTF
TGTGCCAGCAGCCCTCTTTCTCAGACAGACCTCTATGGCTACACCTTC
>.|TRBV5-1|.|TRBJ1-2
CASSPGQLYGYTF
TGCGCCAGCAGCCCGGGACAACTCTATGGCTACACCTTC
>.|TRBV11-3|TRBD1|TRBJ1-1
CASSSGQGVMNTEAFF
TGTGCCAGCAGCTCCGGACAGGGGGTGATGAACACTGAAGCTTTCTTT
>.|TRBV11-2|TRBD1|TRBJ1-2
CASSVRQGRIYGYTF
TGTGCCAGCAGCGTTAGACAGGGGCGTATTTATGGCTACACCTTC
>.|TRBV28|.|TRBJ1-2
CASTTGSHGYTF
TGTGCCAGCACCACAGGGTCCCATGGCTACACCTTC
>.|TRBV21-1|.|TRBJ2-7
CASSKVKDRGLSYEQYF
TGTGCCAGCAGCAAAGTAAAGGACAGGGGCCTCTCCTACGAGCAGTACTTC
>once|TRBV6-5|TRBD1|TRBJ1-1
CASTGTGAEAFF
TGTGCCAGCACCGGGACAGGGGCCGAAGCTTTCTTT
>once|TRBV11-3|.|TRBJ1-1
CASSLAGDTEAFF
TGTGCCAGCAGCTTAGCGGGGGACACTGAAGCTTTCTTT
>.|TRBV6-5|TRBD1|TRBJ1-3
CASSQTGGPGNTIYF
TGTGCCAGCAGTCAAACAGGGGGTCCTGGAAACACCATATATTTT
>.|TRBV6-1|.|TRBJ2-7
CASSEQGYEQYF
TGTGCCAGCAGTGAACAGGGTTACGAGCAGTACTTC
>.|TRBV13|TRBD1|TRBJ2-7
CASSLVGTGSYEQYF
TGTGCCAGCAGCTTAGTTGGGACAGGGAGCTACGAGCAGTACTTC
>.|TRBV2|.|TRBJ1-5
CASTSTGLGALQPQHF
TGTGCCAGCACCTCCACGGGTCTCGGAGCCCTACAGCCCCAGCATTTT
>few|TRBV29-1|.|TRBJ1-1
CSAMVGAGAFF
TGCAGCGCCATGGTGGGGGCGGGAGCTTTCTTT
>.|TRBV7-9|.|TRBJ1-6
CASSPGGEWFSPLHF
TGTGCCAGCAGCCCGGGGGGGGAATGGTTTTCACCCCTCCACTTT
>.|TRBV5-1|TRBD1|TRBJ1-1
CASSPGTANTEAFF
TGCGCCAGCAGCCCGGGGACAGCCAACACTGAAGCTTTCTTT
>.|TRBV19|.|TRBJ1-1
CASSIGGGTEAFF
TGTGCCAGTAGTATAGGGGGGGGCACTGAAGCTTTCTTT
>.|TRBV21-1|.|TRBJ1-1
CASSKSISGKNTEAFF
TGTGCCAGCAGCAAATCCATCTCAGGGAAGAACACTGAAGCTTTCTTT
>.|TRBV11-2|.|TRBJ1-2
CASSSRDTNYGYTF
TGTGCCAGCAGCTCCCGGGACACCAACTATGGCTACACCTTC
>.|TRBV2|.|TRBJ2-7
CASSELLGASYEQYF
TGTGCCAGCAGTGAACTTCTGGGAGCCTCCTACGAGCAGTACTTC
>.|TRBV13|.|TRBJ1-6
CASNTRADSPLHF
TGTGCCAGCAACACCAGGGCTGATTCACCCCTCCACTTT
>.|TRBV5-8|.|TRBJ1-5
CASSLGLENQPQHF
TGTGCCAGCAGCCTCGGTTTAGAAAATCAGCCCCAGCATTTT
>.|TRBV14|TRBD2|TRBJ2-5
CASSPQGLAGGTQYF
TGTGCCAGCAGCCCCCAGGGACTAGCGGGGGGGACCCAGTACTTC
>.|TRBV5-1|.|TRBJ2-2
CASSRGAGTGELFF
TGCGCCAGCAGTAGGGGCGCCGGCACCGGGGAGCTGTTTTTT
>few|TRBV27|.|TRBJ1-1
CASTPYLGTDTEAFF
TGTGCCAGCACCCCTTACCTAGGGACTGACACTGAAGCTTTCTTT
>.|TRBV28|TRBD1|TRBJ2-5
CASKPTGTGKETQYF
TGTGCCAGCAAACCGACCGGGACAGGGAAAGAGACCCAGTACTTC
>.|TRBV6-5|TRBD1|TRBJ1-1
CASSLTGGHMNTEAFF
TGTGCCAGCAGTTTGACAGGGGGCCATATGAACACTGAAGCTTTCTTT
>.|TRBV29-1|TRBD2|TRBJ2-1
CSVREGAYNEQFF
TGCAGCGTTCGGGAGGGGGCCTACAATGAGCAGTTCTTC
>few|TRBV29-1|.|TRBJ1-2
CSADGGLSYGYTF
TGCAGCGCCGATGGAGGGTTGAGCTATGGCTACACCTTC
>.|TRBV5-1|.|TRBJ1-6
CASRDSSYNSPLHF
TGCGCCAGCAGGGACAGCTCCTATAATTCACCCCTCCACTTT
>once|TRBV7-8|.|TRBJ1-1
CASSPPDLRAVNTEAFF
TGTGCCAGCAGCCCCCCAGATCTGAGGGCAGTGAACACTGAAGCTTTCTTT
>.|TRBV18|.|TRBJ2-5
CASSPVAGGKETQYF
TGTGCCAGCTCACCAGTCGCAGGGGGGAAAGAGACCCAGTACTTC
>.|TRBV12-5|TRBD2|TRBJ2-7
CASGSVGRTSGFPYEQYF
TGTGCTAGTGGTTCCGTAGGCAGGACTAGCGGGTTCCCCTACGAGCAGTACTTC
>.|TRBV15|.|TRBJ1-6
CATSRVTGSSYNSPLHF
TGTGCCACCAGCAGGGTCACAGGAAGCTCCTATAATTCACCCCTCCACTTT
>.|TRBV2|.|TRBJ1-6
CASSYWDTFPYNSPLHF
TGTGCCAGCAGTTACTGGGACACTTTTCCCTATAATTCACCCCTCCACTTT
>.|TRBV6-5|TRBD1|TRBJ1-4
CASSTGTGLGEKLFF
TGTGCCAGCAGTACCGGGACAGGGCTCGGAGAAAAACTGTTTTTT
>.|TRBV5-4|.|TRBJ2-7
CASSNRGSYEQYF
TGTGCCAGCAGCAACCGGGGATCCTACGAGCAGTACTTC
>.|TRBV5-1|.|TRBJ1-2
CASSLVEARPYGYTF
TGCGCCAGCAGCTTGGTCGAAGCTAGGCCCTATGGCTACACCTTC
>.|TRBV2|.|TRBJ2-7
CASSQNSRGYEQYF
TGTGCCAGCAGTCAGAACTCCCGGGGATACGAGCAGTACTTC
>.|TRBV5-1|.|TRBJ1-1
CASSPIGNTEAFF
TGCGCCAGCAGCCCCATCGGGAACACTGAAGCTTTCTTT
>.|TRBV2|.|TRBJ2-4
CAITPEGSVAKNIQYF
TGTGCCATCACTCCGGAGGGTAGCGTAGCCAAAAACATTCAGTACTTC
>.|TRBV7-8|TRBD2|TRBJ2-5
CASSLGLAGGKQETQYF
TGTGCCAGCAGCTTAGGACTAGCGGGGGGGAAACAAGAGACCCAGTACTTC
>few|TRBV7-2|.|TRBJ1-5
CASSLGGFGQPQHF
TGTGCCAGCAGCTTAGGAGGGTTTGGTCAGCCCCAGCATTTT
>.|TRBV2|.|TRBJ2-2
CASSDTGELFF
TGTGCCAGCTCCGACACCGGGGAGCTGTTTTTT
>.|TRBV5-1|.|TRBJ2-5
CASSLAVRDQETQYF
TGCGCCAGCAGCTTGGCCGTCAGGGACCAAGAGACCCAGTACTTC
>.|TRBV6-5|.|TRBJ1-2
CASSPLSGAHTF
TGTGCCAGCAGTCCTCTGTCTGGGGCCCACACCTTC
>few|TRBV12-5|TRBD1|TRBJ2-7
CASGSGQVSSYEQYF
TGTGCTAGTGGTTCTGGACAGGTGAGCTCCTACGAGCAGTACTTC
>.|TRBV11-2|TRBD1|TRBJ1-6
CASSLVQGNPPLHF
TGTGCCAGCAGCTTAGTACAGGGGAATCCACCCCTCCACTTT
>.|TRBV6-1|.|TRBJ1-3
CATSRQSGNTIYF
TGTGCCACCTCTAGGCAATCTGGAAACACCATATATTTT
>.|TRBV7-3|.|TRBJ2-3
CASSLTAGTDTQYF
TGTGCCAGCAGCTTAACGGCAGGCACAGATACGCAGTATTTT
>once|TRBV25-1|TRBD1|TRBJ2-5
CASSAITGAETQYF
TGTGCCAGCAGTGCGATTACAGGGGCCGAGACCCAGTACTTC
>.|TRBV7-2|.|TRBJ1-2
CASSIRVAVYGYTF
TGTGCCAGCAGCATCAGGGTGGCGGTCTATGGCTACACCTTC
>.|TRBV23-1|TRBD1|TRBJ2-7
CASSQLGTDYEQYF
TGCGCCAGCAGTCAATTAGGGACAGATTACGAGCAGTACTTC
>.|TRBV7-8|.|TRBJ2-7
CASSYQRDYEQYF
TGTGCCAGCAGCTATCAGAGGGACTACGAGCAGTACTTC
>.|TRBV10-3|TRBD1|TRBJ1-4
CAISPQGNEKLFF
TGTGCCATCAGCCCACAGGGGAATGAAAAACTGTTTTTT
>.|TRBV7-2|.|TRBJ1-2
CASRPSGRRAPGYTF
TGTGCCAGCAGACCCTCCGGGAGAAGGGCGCCCGGCTACACCTTC
>.|TRBV2|TRBD2|TRBJ2-1
CASSPSGGGYNEQFF
TGTGCCAGCAGTCCTAGCGGGGGCGGGTACAATGAGCAGTTCTTC
>.|TRBV9|.|TRBJ1-1
CASSVGLGGGTEAFF
TGTGCCAGCAGCGTAGGGTTGGGAGGGGGCACTGAAGCTTTCTTT
>once|TRBV6-6|TRBD1|TRBJ1-2
CASALKRTGDGYTF
TGTGCCAGCGCCCTCAAGAGGACAGGGGATGGCTACACCTTC
>.|TRBV18|TRBD1|TRBJ1-2
CASSPGVGGAGYGYTF
TGTGCCAGCTCACCAGGTGTAGGGGGCGCTGGCTATGGCTACACCTTC
>.|TRBV4-2|.|TRBJ1-1
CASSQDPVRLSAEAFF
TGTGCCAGCAGCCAAGACCCCGTCCGGTTGAGCGCTGAAGCTTTCTTT